This T cell receptor (beta chain) emerged from a study of tumor and adjacent non-tumor tissue in lung cancer. No cell sorting was done before RNA was extracted from the tissue. Distant lung tissue was collected more than 3 cm away from the tumor edge. TCRbeta libraries were built with three rounds of nested PCR, modified from ARM-PCR. TCRdb fed the multiplex PCR reads into MiXCR, producing one record per CDR3 protein. Altogether approximately 110,000 distinct CDR3 sequences are present, roughly two thirds being singletons, with the ten largest covering roughly 19%. Points on this clonotype: Compared with germline, one end of the junction differs, possibly owing to a read error.

The source is a man aged 55-75 years with non-small cell lung cancer. Sequencing was done on a sample of distant non-tumor lung tissue.

In DNA, the CDR3 is TGTGCCAGCAGCTACTCTCGTTGGGAGGCTATTGGAAACACCATATATTTT. Amino acids: CASSYSRWEAIGNTIYF. This chain uses TRBV6-5 with TRBJ1-3; D gene uncertain. Germline CDR1 MNHEY, CDR2 SVGAGI. The CDR3 totals 17 residues.